One sample yielded the 3 T cell receptor beta chains listed below, sequenced in a study of blood T cell repertoires in COVID-19. Only in-frame clones appear in the TCRdb table, and some are missing; sequencing was by immunoSEQ multiplex PCR. This table holds fewer than 350,000 clones, 80% to 90% found once. Sequenced: PBMCs or T cells enriched from blood (not recorded which). These receptor sequences come from a man aged 25-45 years who had recovered from COVID-19.

In DNA, the CDR3 is TGTGCCAGCAATCAGGCTGGGACTAACACTGAAGCTTTCTTT. This gives the protein CASNQAGTNTEAFF. The rearrangement joins TRBV25-1 to TRBJ1-1; the D gene is possibly TRBD1 (5 bases). CDR1 and CDR2 from the germline V gene are MGHDK and SYGVNS. The CDR3 runs to 14 residues. Trimming left V 7 bases short and J 2 bases short, with 14 bases between.

The rearrangement joins TRBV3-1 (or the pseudogene TRBV3-2) to TRBJ2-2, with TRBD1 matching over 7 bases. J lost 4 bases, V lost 6 bases, and 8 bases had no gene match. The CDR3 consists of 15 residues. The germline V gene has CDR1 LGHDT and CDR2 YNNKEL (reference sequence). As DNA, the CDR3 is TGTGCCAGCAGAGGGGGACAGAAATTCACCGGGGAGCTGTTTTTT. Translation: CASRGGQKFTGELFF.

This chain uses TRBV5-1 with TRBJ2-1, with TRBD2 identical over 12 bases. Germline lookup yields CDR1 SGHRS and CDR2 YFSETQ. The CDR3 length is 15 residues. Trimming removed 2 bases from V and 5 bases from J; junction bases left unmatched: 2. CDR3 bases: TGCGCCAGCAGCTTAAGGACTAGCGGGGACAATGAGCAGTTCTTC. Its translation: CASSLRTSGDNEQFF.